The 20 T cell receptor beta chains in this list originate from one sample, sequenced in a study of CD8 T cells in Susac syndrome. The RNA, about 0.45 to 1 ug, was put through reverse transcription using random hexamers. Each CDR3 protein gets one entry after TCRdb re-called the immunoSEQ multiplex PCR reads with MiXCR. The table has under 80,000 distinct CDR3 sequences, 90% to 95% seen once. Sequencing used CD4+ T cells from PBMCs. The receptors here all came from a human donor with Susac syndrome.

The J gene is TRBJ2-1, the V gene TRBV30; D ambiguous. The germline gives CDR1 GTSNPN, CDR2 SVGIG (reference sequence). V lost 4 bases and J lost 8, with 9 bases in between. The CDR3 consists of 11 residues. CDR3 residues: CAWTQRDEQFF. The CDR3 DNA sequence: TGTGCCTGGACCCAAAGGGATGAGCAGTTCTTC.

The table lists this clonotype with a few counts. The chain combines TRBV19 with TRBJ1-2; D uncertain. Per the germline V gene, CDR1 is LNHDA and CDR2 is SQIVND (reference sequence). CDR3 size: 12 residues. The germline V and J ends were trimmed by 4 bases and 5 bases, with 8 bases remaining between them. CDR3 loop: CASSRTGYGYTF. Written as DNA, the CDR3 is TGTGCCAGTAGTAGGACGGGGTATGGCTACACCTTC. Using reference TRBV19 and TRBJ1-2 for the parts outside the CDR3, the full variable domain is DGGITQSPKYLFRKEGQNVTLSCEQNLNHDAMYWYRQDPGQGLRLIYYSQIVNDFQKGDIAEGYSVSREKKESFPLTVTSAQKNPTAFYLCASSRTGYGYTFGSGTRLTVV.

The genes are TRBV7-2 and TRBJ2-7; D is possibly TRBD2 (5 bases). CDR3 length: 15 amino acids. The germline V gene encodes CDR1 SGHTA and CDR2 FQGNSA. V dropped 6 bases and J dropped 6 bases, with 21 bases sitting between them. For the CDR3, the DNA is TGTGCCAGCAGACTCCATGGGGTGGGAGTTGGCGAGCAGTACTTC. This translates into CASRLHGVGVGEQYF.

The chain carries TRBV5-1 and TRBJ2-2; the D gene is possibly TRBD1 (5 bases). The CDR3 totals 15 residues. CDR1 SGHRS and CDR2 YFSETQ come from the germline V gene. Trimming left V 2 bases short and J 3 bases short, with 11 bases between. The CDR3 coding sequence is TGCGCCAGCAGCTTCAGGCAGGGCGACACCGGGGAGCTGTTTTTT. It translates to CASSFRQGDTGELFF. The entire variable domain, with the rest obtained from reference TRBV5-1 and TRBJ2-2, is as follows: KAGVTQTPRYLIKTRGQQVTLSCSPISGHRSVSWYQQTPGQGLQFLFEYFSETQRNKGNFPGRFSGRQFSNSRSEMNVSTLELGDSALYLCASSFRQGDTGELFFGEGSRLTVL.

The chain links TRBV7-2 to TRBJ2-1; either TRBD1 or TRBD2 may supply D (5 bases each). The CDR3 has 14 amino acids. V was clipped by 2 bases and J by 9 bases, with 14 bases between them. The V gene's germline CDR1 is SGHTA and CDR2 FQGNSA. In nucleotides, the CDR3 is TGTGCCAGCAGCTTATACGGGACCGCGGTTGAGCAGTTCTTC. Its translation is CASSLYGTAVEQFF.

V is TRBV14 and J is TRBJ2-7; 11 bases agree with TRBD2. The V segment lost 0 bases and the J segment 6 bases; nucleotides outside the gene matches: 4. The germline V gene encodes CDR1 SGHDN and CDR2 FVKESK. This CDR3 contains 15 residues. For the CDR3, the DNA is TGTGCCAGCAGCCAAGATCGTCTAGCGGGGGGCGAGCAGTACTTC. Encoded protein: CASSQDRLAGGEQYF.

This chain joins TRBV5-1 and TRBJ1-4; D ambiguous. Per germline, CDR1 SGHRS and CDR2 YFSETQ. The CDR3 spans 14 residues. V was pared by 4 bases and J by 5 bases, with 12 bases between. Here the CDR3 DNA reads TGCGCCAGCAGCCAGACTGCAAGCAATGAAAAACTGTTTTTT. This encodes CASSQTASNEKLFF.

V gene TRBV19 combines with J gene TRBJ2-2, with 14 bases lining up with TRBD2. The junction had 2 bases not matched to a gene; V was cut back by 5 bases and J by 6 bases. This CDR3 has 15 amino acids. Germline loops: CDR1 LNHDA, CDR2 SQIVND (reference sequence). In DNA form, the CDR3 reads TGTGCCAGTAGTCTGGGACTAGCGGGAGCCGGGGAGCTGTTTTTT. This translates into CASSLGLAGAGELFF.

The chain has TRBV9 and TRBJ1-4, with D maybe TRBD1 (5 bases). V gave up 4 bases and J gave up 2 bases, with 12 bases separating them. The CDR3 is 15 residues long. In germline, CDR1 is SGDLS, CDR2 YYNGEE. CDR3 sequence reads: CASSSGGITNEKLFF. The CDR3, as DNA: TGTGCCAGCAGCTCCGGGGGGATCACTAATGAAAAACTGTTTTTT.

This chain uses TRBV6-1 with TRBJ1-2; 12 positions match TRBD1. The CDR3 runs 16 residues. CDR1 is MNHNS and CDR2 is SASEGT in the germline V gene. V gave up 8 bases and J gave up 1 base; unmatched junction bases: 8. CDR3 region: CASATGTGGHNYGYTF. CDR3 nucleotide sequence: TGTGCCAGCGCCACCGGGACAGGGGGCCATAACTATGGCTACACCTTC.

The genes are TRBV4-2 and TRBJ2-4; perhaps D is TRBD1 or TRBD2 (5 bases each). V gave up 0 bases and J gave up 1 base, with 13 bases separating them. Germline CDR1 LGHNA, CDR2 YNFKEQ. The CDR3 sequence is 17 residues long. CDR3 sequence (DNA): TGTGCCAGCAGCCAAGAGGGGGTCTCGGGGGCCAAAAACATTCAGTACTTC. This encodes CASSQEGVSGAKNIQYF.

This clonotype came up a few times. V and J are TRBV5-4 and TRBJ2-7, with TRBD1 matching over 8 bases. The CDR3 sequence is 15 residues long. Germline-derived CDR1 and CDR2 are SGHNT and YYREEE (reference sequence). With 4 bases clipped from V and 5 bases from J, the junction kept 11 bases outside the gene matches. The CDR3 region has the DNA TGTGCCAGCAGCACCCAGAGGACAGGGTGGGACGAGCAGTACTTC. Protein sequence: CASSTQRTGWDEQYF.

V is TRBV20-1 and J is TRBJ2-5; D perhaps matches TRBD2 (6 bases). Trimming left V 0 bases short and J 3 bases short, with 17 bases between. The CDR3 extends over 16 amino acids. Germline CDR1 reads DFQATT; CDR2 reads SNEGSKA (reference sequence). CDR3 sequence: CSARDLETRPKETQYF. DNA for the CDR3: TGCAGTGCTAGAGATCTCGAGACTAGACCAAAAGAGACCCAGTACTTC.

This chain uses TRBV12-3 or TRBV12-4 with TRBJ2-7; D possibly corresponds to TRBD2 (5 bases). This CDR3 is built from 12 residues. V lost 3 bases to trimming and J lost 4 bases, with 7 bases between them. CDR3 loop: CASSFRGYEQYF. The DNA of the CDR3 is TGTGCCAGCAGTTTCCGGGGATACGAGCAGTACTTC.

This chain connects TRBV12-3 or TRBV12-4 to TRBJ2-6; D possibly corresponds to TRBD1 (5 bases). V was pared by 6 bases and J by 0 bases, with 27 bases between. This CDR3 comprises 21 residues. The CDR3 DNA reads TGTGCCAGCAGCTCTACCCCTGGGGCTCAAGGATCGGGCTCTGGGGCCAACGTCCTGACTTTC. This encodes CASSSTPGAQGSGSGANVLTF.

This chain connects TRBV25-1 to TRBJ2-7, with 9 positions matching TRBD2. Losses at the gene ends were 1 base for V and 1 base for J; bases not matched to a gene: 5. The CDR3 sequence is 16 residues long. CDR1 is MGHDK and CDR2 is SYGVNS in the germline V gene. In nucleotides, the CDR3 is TGTGCCAGCAGTGAATGGCAAGCGGGAGGTTCCTACGAGCAGTACTTC. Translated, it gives CASSEWQAGGSYEQYF.

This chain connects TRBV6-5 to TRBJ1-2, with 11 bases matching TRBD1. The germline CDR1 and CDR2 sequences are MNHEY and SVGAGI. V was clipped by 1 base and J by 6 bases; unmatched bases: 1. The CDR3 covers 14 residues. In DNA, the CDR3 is TGTGCCAGCAGTTACTTGGACAGGGGGCATGGCTACACCTTC. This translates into CASSYLDRGHGYTF.

Here the CDR3 reads CASRMGGGGANVLTF. As DNA, the CDR3 is TGTGCCAGCAGGATGGGGGGAGGTGGGGCCAACGTCCTGACTTTC. V usage is TRBV28 and J usage is TRBJ2-6; a weak D match, TRBD2 (6 bases). From germline, CDR1 is MDHEN and CDR2 SYDVKM. Trimming pared 6 bases from V and 3 bases from J, leaving 12 bases between. The CDR3 is 15 residues long.

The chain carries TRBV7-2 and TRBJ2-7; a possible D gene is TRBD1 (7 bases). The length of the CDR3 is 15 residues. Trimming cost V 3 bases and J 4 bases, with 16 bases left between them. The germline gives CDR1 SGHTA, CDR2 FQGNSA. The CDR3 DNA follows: TGTGCCAGCAGCTTCCGGGCCAGGGGGGTTTACGAGCAGTACTTC. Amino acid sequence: CASSFRARGVYEQYF.

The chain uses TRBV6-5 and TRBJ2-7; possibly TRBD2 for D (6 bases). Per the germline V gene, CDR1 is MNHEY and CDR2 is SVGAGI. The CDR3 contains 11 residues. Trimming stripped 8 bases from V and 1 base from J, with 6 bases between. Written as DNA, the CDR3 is TGTGCCAGCGGGGGGTCCTACGAGCAGTACTTC. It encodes CASGGSYEQYF.